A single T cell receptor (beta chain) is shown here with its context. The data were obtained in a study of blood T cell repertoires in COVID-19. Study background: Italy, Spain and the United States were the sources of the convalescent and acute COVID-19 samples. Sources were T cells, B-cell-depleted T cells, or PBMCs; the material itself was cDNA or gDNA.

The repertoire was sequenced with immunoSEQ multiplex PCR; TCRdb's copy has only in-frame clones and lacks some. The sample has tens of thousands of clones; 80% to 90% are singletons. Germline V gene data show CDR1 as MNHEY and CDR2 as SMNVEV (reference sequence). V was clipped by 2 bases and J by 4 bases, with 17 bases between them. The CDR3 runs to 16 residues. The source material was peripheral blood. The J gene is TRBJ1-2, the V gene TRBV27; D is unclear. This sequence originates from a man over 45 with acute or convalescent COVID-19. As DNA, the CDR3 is TGTGCCAGCAGTTTAAAAGGCCAGACACCAGCCTATGGCTACACCTTC. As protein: CASSLKGQTPAYGYTF.